Described below is a single T cell receptor beta chain sequence and its context. Its antigen is as yet unknown. The source of the sample is a study of T cells in Graves' hyperthyroidism and ophthalmopathy. Whole-study results and caveats: Most clonotypes that expanded in the thyroid above 0.001 also showed up in blood. A model of 13 V-J pairs discriminated ophthalmopathy from stable hyperthyroidism. The model forecast ophthalmopathy, anticipating it by a median roughly 6.3 months before onset.

Germline V gives CDR1 MNHNS, CDR2 SASEGT. CDR3 size: 11 residues. V was trimmed by 4 bases and J by 2 bases, leaving 3 bases between them. Not enrolled were patients with uncontrolled infection, other autoimmune disease, pregnancy or lactation. What was amplified from RNA transcripts were TCR beta CDR3 regions. TCR CDR3 regions were first amplified by RT-PCR with HTBI primers. Using its own MiXCR run on the multiplex PCR reads, TCRdb lists one record per CDR3 protein. The sample includes roughly 500,000 distinct CDR3 sequences, approximately 48% seen only once; the top ten take around two fifths. The rearrangement uses TRBV6-1 and TRBJ2-7; D call uncertain. The specimen was peripheral blood or thyroid tissue (not recorded which). The receptor's source is an adult woman with Graves' disease, either hyperthyroidism or ophthalmopathy (not recorded which). The DNA of the CDR3 is TGTGCCAGCAGTGGGACCTACGAGCAGTACTTC. Its translation: CASSGTYEQYF.